Reported below is one T cell receptor (beta chain). The antigen is unknown. Data came from immunoSEQ multiplex PCR; TCRdb stores just in-frame clones and leaves some out. This table holds 150,000 to 200,000 clones, around nine tenths found once. This specimen belongs to a study of Ad26.COV2.S vaccination and SARS-CoV-2 variants. Germline CDR1 and CDR2: SGDLS and YYNGEE. V gave up 5 bases and J gave up 9 bases; unmatched junction bases: 11. The CDR3 contains 16 residues. Study observations and caveats: Measurements of TCR breadth and depth may have given underestimates of the total T cell responses. It was reported that spike-specific CD8+ and CD4+ T cell responses were substantially broad after vaccination.

This material consisted of peripheral blood, taken after recovery from COVID-19. This receptor was identified in a human donor who had recovered from COVID-19. This chain connects TRBV9 to TRBJ2-1; 13 nucleotides line up with TRBD2. CDR3: CASSHPRLAGGREQFF. In DNA form, the CDR3 reads TGTGCCAGCAGTCACCCCCGACTAGCGGGGGGCCGTGAGCAGTTCTTC.